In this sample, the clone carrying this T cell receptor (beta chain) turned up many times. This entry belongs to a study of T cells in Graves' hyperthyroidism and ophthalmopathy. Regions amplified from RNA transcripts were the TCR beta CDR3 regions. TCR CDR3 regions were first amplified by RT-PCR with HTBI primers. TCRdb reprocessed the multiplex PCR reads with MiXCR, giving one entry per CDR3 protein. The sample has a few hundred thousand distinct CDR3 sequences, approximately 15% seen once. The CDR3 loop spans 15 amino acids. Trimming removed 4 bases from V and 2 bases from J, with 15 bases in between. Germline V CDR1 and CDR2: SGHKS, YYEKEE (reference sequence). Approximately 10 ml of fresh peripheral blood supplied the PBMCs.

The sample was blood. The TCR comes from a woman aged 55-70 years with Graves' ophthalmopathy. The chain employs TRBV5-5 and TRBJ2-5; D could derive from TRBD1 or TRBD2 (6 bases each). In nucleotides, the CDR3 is TGTGCCAGCAGCCCCGCCGGGGGCGGTCAAGAGACCCAGTACTTC. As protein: CASSPAGGGQETQYF.